This T cell receptor (beta chain) was profiled in a study of T cells in Graves' hyperthyroidism and ophthalmopathy. Per germline, CDR1 SNHLY and CDR2 FYNNEI. The V and J ends lost 6 bases and 6 bases respectively, with 11 bases between them. CDR3 size: 12 residues. The CDR3 regions of TCR beta were amplified from RNA transcripts. HTBI primers drove first-round RT-PCR of the TCR CDR3. Using its own MiXCR run on the multiplex PCR reads, TCRdb lists one record per CDR3 protein. Among about 340,000 distinct CDR3 sequences, about 20% were seen once, and the ten largest hold approximately 49%. This TCR was sampled from a woman aged 45 to 65 with Graves' hyperthyroidism. Material for sequencing was blood. The chain uses TRBV2 and TRBJ1-2, with D maybe TRBD1 (5 bases). The DNA for the CDR3 is TGTGCCAGCAGCCGCGACAGAGATGGCTACACCTTC. Translation: CASSRDRDGYTF.